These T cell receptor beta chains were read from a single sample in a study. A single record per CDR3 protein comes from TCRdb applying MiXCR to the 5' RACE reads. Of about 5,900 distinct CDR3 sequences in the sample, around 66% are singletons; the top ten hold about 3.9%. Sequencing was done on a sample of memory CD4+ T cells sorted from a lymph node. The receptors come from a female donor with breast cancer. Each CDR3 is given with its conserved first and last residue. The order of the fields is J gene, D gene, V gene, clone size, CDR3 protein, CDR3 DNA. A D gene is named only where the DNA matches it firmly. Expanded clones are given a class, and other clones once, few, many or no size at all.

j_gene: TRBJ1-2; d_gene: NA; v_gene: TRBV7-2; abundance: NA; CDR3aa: CASSLGGRMDNGYTF; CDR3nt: TGTGCCAGCAGCTTAGGAGGGCGGATGGATAATGGCTACACCTTC
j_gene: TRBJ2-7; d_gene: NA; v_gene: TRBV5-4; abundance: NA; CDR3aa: CASSRGMNRDTYEQYF; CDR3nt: TGTGCCAGCAGCCGGGGGATGAACAGGGATACCTACGAGCAGTACTTC
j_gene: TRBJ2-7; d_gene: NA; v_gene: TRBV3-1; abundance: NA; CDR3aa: CASSHLSTAGEQYF; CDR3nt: TGTGCCAGCAGCCACTTGAGTACAGCCGGGGAGCAGTACTTC
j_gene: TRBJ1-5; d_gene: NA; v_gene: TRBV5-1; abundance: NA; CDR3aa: CASSLIGGGQPQHF; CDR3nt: TGCGCCAGCAGCTTGATTGGGGGTGGACAGCCCCAGCATTTT
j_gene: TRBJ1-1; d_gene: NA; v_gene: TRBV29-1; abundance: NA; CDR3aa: CSVETGFGEAFF; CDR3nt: TGCAGCGTAGAAACAGGGTTCGGTGAAGCTTTCTTT
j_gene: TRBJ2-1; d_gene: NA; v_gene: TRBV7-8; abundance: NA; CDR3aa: CASSLVGGDFNEQFF; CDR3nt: TGTGCCAGCAGCTTAGTAGGGGGGGACTTCAATGAGCAGTTCTTC
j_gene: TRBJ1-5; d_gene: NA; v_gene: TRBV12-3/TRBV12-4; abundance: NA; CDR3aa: CASSFGGPYQPQHF; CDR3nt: TGTGCCAGCAGTTTTGGGGGGCCCTATCAGCCCCAGCATTTT
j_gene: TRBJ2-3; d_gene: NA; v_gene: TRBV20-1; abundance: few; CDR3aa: CSATPGTNNTDTQYF; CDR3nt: TGCAGTGCAACTCCCGGGACAAACAACACAGATACGCAGTATTTT
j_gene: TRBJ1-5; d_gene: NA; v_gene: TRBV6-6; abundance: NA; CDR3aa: CASSDRRGISNQPQHF; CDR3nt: TGTGCCAGCAGTGATAGGCGGGGGATAAGCAATCAGCCCCAGCATTTT
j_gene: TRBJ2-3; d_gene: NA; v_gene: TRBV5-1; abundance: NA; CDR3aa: CASSKQADTQYF; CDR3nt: TGCGCCAGCAGTAAGCAGGCAGATACGCAGTATTTT
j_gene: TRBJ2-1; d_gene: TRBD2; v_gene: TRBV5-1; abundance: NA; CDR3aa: CASSLVLGTSGMNEQFF; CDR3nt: TGCGCCAGCAGCTTGGTCCTCGGGACTAGCGGGATGAATGAGCAGTTCTTC
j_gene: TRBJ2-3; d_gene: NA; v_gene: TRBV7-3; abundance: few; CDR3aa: CASSTGFSTDTQYF; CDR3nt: TGTGCCAGCAGTACGGGATTTAGCACAGATACGCAGTATTTT
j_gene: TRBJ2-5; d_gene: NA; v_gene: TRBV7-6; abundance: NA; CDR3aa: CASSLAIRGETQYF; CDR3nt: TGTGCCAGCAGCTTAGCGATCAGGGGAGAGACCCAGTACTTC
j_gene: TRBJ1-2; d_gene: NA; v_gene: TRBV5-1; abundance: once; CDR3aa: CASSLSDGYTF; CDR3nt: TGCGCCAGCAGCTTGTCTGATGGCTACACCTTC
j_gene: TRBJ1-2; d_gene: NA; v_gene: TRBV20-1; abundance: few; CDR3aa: CSAIANYGYTF; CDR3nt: TGCAGTGCTATTGCCAACTATGGCTACACCTTC
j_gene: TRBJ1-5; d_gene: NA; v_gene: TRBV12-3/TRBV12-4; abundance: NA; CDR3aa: CASSFTAAGNQPQHF; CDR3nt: TGTGCCAGCAGCTTCACAGCGGCGGGCAATCAGCCCCAGCATTTT
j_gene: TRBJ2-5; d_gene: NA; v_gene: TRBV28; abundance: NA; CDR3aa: CASSLSLHQETQYF; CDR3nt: TGTGCCAGCAGTTTGTCGCTTCATCAAGAGACCCAGTACTTC
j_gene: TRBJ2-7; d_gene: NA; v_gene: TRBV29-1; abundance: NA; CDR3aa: CSVAIAGIIGYEQYF; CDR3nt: TGCAGCGTTGCTATCGCGGGAATAATCGGTTACGAGCAGTACTTC
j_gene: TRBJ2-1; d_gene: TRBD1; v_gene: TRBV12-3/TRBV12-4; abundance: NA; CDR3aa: CASSPGQGMNEQFF; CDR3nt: TGTGCCAGCAGTCCGGGACAGGGAATGAATGAGCAGTTCTTC
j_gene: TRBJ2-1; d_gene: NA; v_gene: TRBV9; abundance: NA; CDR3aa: CASSVSLDSYNEQFF; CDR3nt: TGTGCCAGCAGCGTGTCACTAGACTCCTACAATGAGCAGTTCTTC
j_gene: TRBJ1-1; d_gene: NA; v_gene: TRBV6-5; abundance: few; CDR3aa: CASQRWEGNTEAFF; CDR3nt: TGTGCCAGCCAAAGATGGGAGGGGAACACTGAAGCTTTCTTT
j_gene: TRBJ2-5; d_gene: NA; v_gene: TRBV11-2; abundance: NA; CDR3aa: CASSPPGVETQYF; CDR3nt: TGTGCCAGCAGCCCCCCCGGGGTGGAGACCCAGTACTTC
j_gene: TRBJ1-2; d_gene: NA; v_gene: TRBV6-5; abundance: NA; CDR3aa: CASSYGSYYGYTF; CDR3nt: TGTGCCAGCAGTTACGGGTCTTACTATGGCTACACCTTC
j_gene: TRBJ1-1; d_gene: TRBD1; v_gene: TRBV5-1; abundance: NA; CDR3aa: CASYPTGGTGAFF; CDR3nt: TGCGCCAGCTACCCTACAGGGGGCACTGGAGCTTTCTTT
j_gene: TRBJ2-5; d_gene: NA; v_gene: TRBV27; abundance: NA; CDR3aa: CASSLRVTETQYF; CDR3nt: TGTGCCAGCAGTTTAAGAGTTACAGAGACCCAGTACTTC
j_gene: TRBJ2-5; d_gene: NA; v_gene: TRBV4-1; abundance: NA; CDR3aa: CASSQVRGQETQYF; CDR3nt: TGCGCCAGCAGCCAAGTCCGGGGGCAAGAGACCCAGTACTTC
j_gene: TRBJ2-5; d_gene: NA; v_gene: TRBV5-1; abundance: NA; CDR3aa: CASSGEQETQYF; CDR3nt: TGCGCCAGCAGCGGCGAACAAGAGACCCAGTACTTC
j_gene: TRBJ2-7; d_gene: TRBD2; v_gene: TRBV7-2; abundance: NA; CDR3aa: CASSLGGLAVSSYEQYF; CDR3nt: TGTGCCAGCAGCTTAGGGGGACTAGCGGTAAGCTCCTACGAGCAGTACTTC
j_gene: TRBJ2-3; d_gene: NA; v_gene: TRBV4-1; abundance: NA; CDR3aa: CASSLRHREEDTQYF; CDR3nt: TGCGCCAGCAGCCTTAGACACAGGGAGGAAGATACGCAGTATTTT
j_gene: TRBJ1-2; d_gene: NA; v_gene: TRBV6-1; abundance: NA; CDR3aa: CASSEGLNYGYTF; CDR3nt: TGTGCCAGCAGTGAGGGGCTTAACTATGGCTACACCTTC
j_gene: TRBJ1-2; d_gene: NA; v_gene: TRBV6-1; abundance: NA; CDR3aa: CASSAQDYYGYTF; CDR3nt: TGTGCCAGCAGCGCGCAGGATTACTATGGCTACACCTTC
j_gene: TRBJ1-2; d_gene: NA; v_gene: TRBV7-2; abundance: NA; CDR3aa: CASSPGQSYGYTF; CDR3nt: TGTGCCAGCAGCCCAGGACAGAGCTATGGCTACACCTTC
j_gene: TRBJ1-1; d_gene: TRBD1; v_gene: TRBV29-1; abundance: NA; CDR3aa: CSTGGMNTEAFF; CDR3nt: TGCAGTACAGGGGGGATGAACACTGAAGCTTTCTTT
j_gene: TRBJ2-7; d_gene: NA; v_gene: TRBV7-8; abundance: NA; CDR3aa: CASSRNGEYEQYF; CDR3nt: TGTGCCAGCAGCCGTAATGGTGAATACGAGCAGTACTTC
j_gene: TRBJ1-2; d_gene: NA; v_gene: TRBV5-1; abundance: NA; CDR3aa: CASRETGFNYGYTF; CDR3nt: TGCGCCAGCAGAGAGACAGGATTTAACTATGGCTACACCTTC
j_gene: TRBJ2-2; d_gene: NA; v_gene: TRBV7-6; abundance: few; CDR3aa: CASSLVAVTPSTGELFF; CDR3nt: TGTGCCAGCAGCTTAGTAGCGGTAACCCCCAGCACCGGGGAGCTGTTTTTT
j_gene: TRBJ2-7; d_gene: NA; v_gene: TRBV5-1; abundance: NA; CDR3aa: CASSLQGNTYEQYF; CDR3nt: TGCGCCAGCAGCCTCCAGGGTAATACCTACGAGCAGTACTTC
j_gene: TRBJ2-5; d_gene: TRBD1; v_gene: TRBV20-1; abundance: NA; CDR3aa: CSARAVPGQGSAEETQYF; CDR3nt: TGCAGTGCTAGAGCCGTCCCGGGACAGGGTTCGGCTGAAGAGACCCAGTACTTC
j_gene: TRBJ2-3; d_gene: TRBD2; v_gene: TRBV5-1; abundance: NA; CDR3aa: CASSLASGGTDTQYF; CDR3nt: TGCGCCAGCAGCTTGGCTAGCGGGGGCACAGATACGCAGTATTTT
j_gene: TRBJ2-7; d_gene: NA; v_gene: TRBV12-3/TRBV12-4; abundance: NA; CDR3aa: CASSFLPYEQYF; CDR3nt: TGTGCCAGCAGTTTCCTACCCTACGAGCAGTACTTC
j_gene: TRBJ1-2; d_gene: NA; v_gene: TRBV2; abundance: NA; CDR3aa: CASSEVQANYGYTF; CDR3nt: TGTGCCAGCAGTGAAGTACAGGCTAACTATGGCTACACCTTC
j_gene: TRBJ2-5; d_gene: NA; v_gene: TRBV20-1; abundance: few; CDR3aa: CSATVLTVIQETQYF; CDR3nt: TGCAGTGCCACGGTGCTAACGGTGATACAAGAGACCCAGTACTTC